This T cell receptor (beta chain) was found in a study of PD-1 blockade in classical Hodgkin lymphoma. Study-level findings and limits: The diversity seen at baseline in complete responders resembled that of newly diagnosed patients. Lower baseline TCR diversity was reported for newly diagnosed patients than for healthy donors.

For this clone: Antigen specificity is unknown.

This CDR3 has 16 amino acids. Trimming stripped 5 bases from V and 0 bases from J, with 14 bases between. Germline CDR1 and CDR2: SEHNR and FQNEAQ (reference sequence). Clones were sequenced by immunoSEQ multiplex PCR, and TCRdb holds only the in-frame ones, with some missing. Here the sample spans roughly 25,000 clones, 82% being singletons. Each and every patient relapsed after autologous stem cell transplantation, and patients got differing brentuximab vedotin exposure. This receptor was obtained from a human donor with classical Hodgkin lymphoma. The sample consisted of peripheral blood mononuclear cells (PBMCs), taken before the second cycle of nivolumab. The V and J genes are TRBV7-9 and TRBJ1-3; possibly TRBD1 for D (5 bases). DNA of the CDR3: TGTGCCAGCAGCCTAGGGCGGGGCGACTCTGGAAACACCATATATTTT. Amino acid sequence: CASSLGRGDSGNTIYF.